This record covers a single T cell receptor (beta chain). Its antigen remains unidentified. The data originate from a study of persistence of HIV-infected CD4 T cells. Turning to the study itself: CD4+ T cells responding to CMV or HIV-1 Gag were isolated.

Study findings and constraints: TCRbeta richness was lower in CMV- and Gag-responding cells than in anti-CD3/anti-CD28-responding cells. Degenerate expanded CDR3beta sequences were enriched among CMV- and Gag-responding cells.

Sequencing used immunoSEQ version 4 in survey mode. The repertoire was sequenced with immunoSEQ multiplex PCR; TCRdb's copy has only in-frame clones and lacks some. The data contain 37,000 or so clones, roughly 80% of them singletons. This CDR3 comprises 16 residues. The V gene lost 1 base and the J gene lost 2 bases, with 12 bases spanning the gap. In germline, CDR1 is LNHNV, CDR2 YYDKDF (reference sequence). Cells were stimulated with CMV-infected fibroblast lysates at 10 ug/mL. CD40L-negative CD69-negative CD45RO-high memory CD4+ T cells were sorted as populations depleted of antigen-responding cells.

This chain connects TRBV15 to TRBJ1-5; maybe TRBD1 (6 bases). The TCR comes from an adult man with HIV who was CMV-seropositive. Material: CD4+ T cells sorted from PBMCs after approximately 19-hour stimulation, obtained from a patient who received antiretroviral therapy. The chain's CDR3 is CATSRALQGGNQPQHF. In nucleotides, the CDR3 is TGTGCCACCAGCAGAGCATTACAGGGAGGCAATCAGCCCCAGCATTTT.